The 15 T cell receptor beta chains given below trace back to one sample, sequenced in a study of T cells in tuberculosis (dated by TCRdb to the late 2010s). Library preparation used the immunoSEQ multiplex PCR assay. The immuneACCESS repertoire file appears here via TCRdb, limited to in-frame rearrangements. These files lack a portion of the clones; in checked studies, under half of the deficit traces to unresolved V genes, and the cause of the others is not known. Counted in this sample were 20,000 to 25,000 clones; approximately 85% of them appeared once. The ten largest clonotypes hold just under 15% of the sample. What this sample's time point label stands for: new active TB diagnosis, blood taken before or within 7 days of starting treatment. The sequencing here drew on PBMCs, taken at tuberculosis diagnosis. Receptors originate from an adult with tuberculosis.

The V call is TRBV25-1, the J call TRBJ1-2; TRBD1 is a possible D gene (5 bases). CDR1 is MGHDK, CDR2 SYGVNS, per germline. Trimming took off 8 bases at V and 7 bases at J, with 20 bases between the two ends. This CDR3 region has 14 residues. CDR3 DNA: TGTGCCAGCCGCGGCCGCGCAGGGCGGGGTGGCTACACCTTC. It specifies CASRGRAGRGGYTF.

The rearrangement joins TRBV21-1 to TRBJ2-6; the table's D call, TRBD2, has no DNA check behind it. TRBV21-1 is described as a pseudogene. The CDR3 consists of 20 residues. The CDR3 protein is CASSKQQEGSRPSGANVLTF. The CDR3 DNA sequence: TGTGCCAGCAGCAAACAACAGGAGGGCAGTCGTCCCTCTGGGGCCAACGTCCTGACTTTC.

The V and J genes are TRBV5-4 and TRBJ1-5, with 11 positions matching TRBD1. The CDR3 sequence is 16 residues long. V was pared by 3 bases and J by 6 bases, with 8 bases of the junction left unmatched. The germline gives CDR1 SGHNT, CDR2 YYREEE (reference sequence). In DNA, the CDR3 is TGTGCCAGCAGCTCAGGGGGACAGGGGGTCAGTCAGCCCCAGCATTTT. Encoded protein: CASSSGGQGVSQPQHF. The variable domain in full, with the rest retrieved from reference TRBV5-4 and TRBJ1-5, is ETGVTQSPTHLIKTRGQQVTLRCSSQSGHNTVSWYQQALGQGPQFIFQYYREEENGRGNFPPRFSGLQFPNYSSELNVNALELDDSALYLCASSSGGQGVSQPQHFGDGTRLSIL.

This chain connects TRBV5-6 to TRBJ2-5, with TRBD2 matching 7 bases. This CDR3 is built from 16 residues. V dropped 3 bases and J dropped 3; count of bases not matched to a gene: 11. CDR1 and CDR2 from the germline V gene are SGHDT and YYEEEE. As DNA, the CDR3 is TGTGCCAGCAGCTCACTCGGGCTAGCGGCGAAAGAGACCCAGTACTTC. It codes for CASSSLGLAAKETQYF.

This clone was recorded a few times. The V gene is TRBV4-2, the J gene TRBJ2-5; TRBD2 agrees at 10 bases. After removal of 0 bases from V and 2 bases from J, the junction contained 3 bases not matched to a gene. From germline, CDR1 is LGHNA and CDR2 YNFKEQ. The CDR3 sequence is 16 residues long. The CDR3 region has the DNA TGTGCCAGCAGCCAAGAGCAGCGGGAGGGGCAAGAGACCCAGTACTTC. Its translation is CASSQEQREGQETQYF.

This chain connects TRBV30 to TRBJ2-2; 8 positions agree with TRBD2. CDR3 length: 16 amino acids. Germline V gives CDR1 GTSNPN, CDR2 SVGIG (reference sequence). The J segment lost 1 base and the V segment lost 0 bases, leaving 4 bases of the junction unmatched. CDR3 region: CAWSVWRGENTGELFF. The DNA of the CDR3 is TGTGCCTGGAGTGTATGGCGGGGGGAGAACACCGGGGAGCTGTTTTTT.

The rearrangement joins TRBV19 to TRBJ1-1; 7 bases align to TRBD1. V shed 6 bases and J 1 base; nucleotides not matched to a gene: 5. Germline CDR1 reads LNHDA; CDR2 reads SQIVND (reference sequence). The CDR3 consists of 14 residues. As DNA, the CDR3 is TGTGCCAGTAGGTTACAGGGGTGGAACACTGAAGCTTTCTTT. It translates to CASRLQGWNTEAFF.

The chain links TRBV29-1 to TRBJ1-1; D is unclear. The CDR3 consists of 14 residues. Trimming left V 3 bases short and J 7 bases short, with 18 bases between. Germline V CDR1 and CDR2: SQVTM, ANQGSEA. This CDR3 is CSVEGSGGSFEAFF. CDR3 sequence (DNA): TGCAGCGTTGAGGGTAGCGGAGGGAGCTTTGAAGCTTTCTTT.

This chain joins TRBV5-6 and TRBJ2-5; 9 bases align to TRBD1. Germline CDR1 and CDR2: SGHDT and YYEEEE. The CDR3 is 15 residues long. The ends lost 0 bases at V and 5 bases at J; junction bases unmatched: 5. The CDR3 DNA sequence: TGTGCCAGCAGCTTGGATGGGACAGGGCACGAGACCCAGTACTTC. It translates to CASSLDGTGHETQYF.

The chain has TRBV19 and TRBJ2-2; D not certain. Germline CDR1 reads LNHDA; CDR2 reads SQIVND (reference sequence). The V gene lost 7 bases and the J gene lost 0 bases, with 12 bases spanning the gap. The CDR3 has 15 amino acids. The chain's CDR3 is CASKLTQPNTGELFF. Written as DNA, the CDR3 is TGTGCCAGTAAATTGACACAACCGAACACCGGGGAGCTGTTTTTT.

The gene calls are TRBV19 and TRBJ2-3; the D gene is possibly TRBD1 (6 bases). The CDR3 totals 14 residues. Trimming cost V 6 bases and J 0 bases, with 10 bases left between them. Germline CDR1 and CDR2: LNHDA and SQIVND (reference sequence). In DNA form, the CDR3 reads TGTGCCAGTAGAAAGGGGGAAAGCACAGATACGCAGTATTTT. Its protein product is CASRKGESTDTQYF.

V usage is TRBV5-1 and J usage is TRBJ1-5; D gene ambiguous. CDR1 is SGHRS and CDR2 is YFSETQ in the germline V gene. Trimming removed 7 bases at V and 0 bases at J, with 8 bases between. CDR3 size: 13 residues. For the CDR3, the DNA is TGCGCCAGCGCGACTGATAGCAATCAGCCCCAGCATTTT. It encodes CASATDSNQPQHF.

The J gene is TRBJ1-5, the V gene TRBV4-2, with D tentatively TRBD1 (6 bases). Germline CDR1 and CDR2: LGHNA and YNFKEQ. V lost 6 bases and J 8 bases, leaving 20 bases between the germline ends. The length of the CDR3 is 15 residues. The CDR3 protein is CASSQGPQLGEPQHF. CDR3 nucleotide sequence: TGTGCCAGCAGTCAGGGGCCCCAACTTGGTGAGCCCCAGCATTTT.

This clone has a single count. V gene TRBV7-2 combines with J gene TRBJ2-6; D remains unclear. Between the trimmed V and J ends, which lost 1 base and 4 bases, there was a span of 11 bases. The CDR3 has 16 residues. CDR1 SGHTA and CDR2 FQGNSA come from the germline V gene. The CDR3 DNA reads TGTGCCAGCAGCTTAGTGTCAGGCCTCGGGGCCAACGTCCTGACTTTC. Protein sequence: CASSLVSGLGANVLTF.

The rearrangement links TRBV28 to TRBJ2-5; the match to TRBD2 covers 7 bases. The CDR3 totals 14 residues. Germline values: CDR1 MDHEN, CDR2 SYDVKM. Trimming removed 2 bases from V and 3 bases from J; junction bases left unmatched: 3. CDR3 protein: CASSLGGSEETQYF. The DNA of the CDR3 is TGTGCCAGCAGTTTAGGCGGGAGCGAAGAGACCCAGTACTTC.